This entry concerns a single TCR beta chain. The antigen is not known. Assay: immunoSEQ multiplex PCR; the TCRdb copy retains only in-frame clones and omits some. In the table there are about 350,000 clones, roughly 94% of which are singletons. This entry belongs to a study of Ad26.COV2.S vaccination and SARS-CoV-2 variants. Trimming took off 4 bases at V and 3 bases at J, with 11 bases between the two ends. CDR1 is SGHDT and CDR2 is YYEEEE in the germline V gene. The CDR3 spans 13 residues. General study results and limits: It was found that vaccine and placebo recipients had similar non-spike TCR breadth. Placebo recipients had lower spike-specific TCR breadth than vaccine recipients. There was reportedly substantial breadth in spike-specific CD8+ and CD4+ T cell responses after vaccination.

The sequencing here drew on peripheral blood, taken after recovery from COVID-19. This receptor was obtained from a human donor who had recovered from COVID-19. The V call is TRBV5-6, the J call TRBJ2-7; D might be TRBD1 or TRBD2, each matching 5 bases. As DNA, the CDR3 is TGTGCCAGCAGCAACCTTGGGGGCTACGAGCAGTACTTC. Encoded protein: CASSNLGGYEQYF.